Reported below is one T cell receptor beta chain. Authors' data handling: Amplification of reference gene primers provided the estimated nucleated cell counts. The table came from immunoSEQ multiplex PCR; TCRdb's copy has only in-frame clones and leaves some out. Clone size and V and J calls were adopted from that table, with D and trimming inferred from the DNA. The sample records 150,000 to 200,000 clones, about 88% being singletons. Trimming stripped 3 bases from V and 1 base from J, with 9 bases between. Germline CDR1 reads KGHDR; CDR2 reads SFDVKD. The CDR3 has 16 residues. The record originates from a study of blood T cell repertoires in COVID-19. Study context: Whether acute or convalescent, the COVID-19 samples came from the United States, Italy and Spain. T cells, B-cell-depleted T cells, or PBMCs supplied cDNA or gDNA.

The V gene is TRBV24-1, the J gene TRBJ2-6; possibly TRBD1 for D (5 bases). Sequenced: peripheral blood. The origin of this receptor is a woman older than 75 in a cohort sampled during active or convalescent COVID-19. CDR3 in DNA: TGTGCCACCAGTGATCCTGGGGCTTCTGGGGCCAACGTCCTGACTTTC. Translation: CATSDPGASGANVLTF.